These 9 T cell receptor beta chains originate from one sample sequenced in a study of radiotherapy plus CTLA-4 blockade in lung cancer. Profiled with immunoSEQ multiplex PCR; TCRdb holds only in-frame clones, not every one. Of approximately 100,000 clones in the sample, under 90% are singletons; the top ten hold 2.4%. The source material was peripheral blood, sampled from a patient treated with radiotherapy plus ipilimumab. The origin of the receptors is a human donor with non-small cell lung cancer that progressed on radiotherapy plus ipilimumab. Some clones in this sample may be carry-over from other donors' samples.

This chain joins TRBV5-5 and TRBJ1-1; tentatively, D is TRBD1 (5 bases). CDR1 is SGHKS and CDR2 is YYEKEE in the germline V gene (reference sequence). The CDR3 runs to 15 residues. V was cut by 0 bases and J by 1 base, with 10 bases left in between. The CDR3 loop reads CASSLGPQGNTEAFF. In DNA form, the CDR3 reads TGTGCCAGCAGCTTGGGCCCCCAGGGGAACACTGAAGCTTTCTTT. Filled out from reference TRBV5-5 and TRBJ1-1, the complete variable domain reads DAGVTQSPTHLIKTRGQQVTLRCSPISGHKSVSWYQQVLGQGPQFIFQYYEKEERGRGNFPDRFSARQFPNYSSELNVNALLLGDSALYLCASSLGPQGNTEAFFGQGTRLTVV.

CDR3 in amino acids: CASSLAQGADYGYTF. The CDR3 region has the DNA TGTGCCAGCAGCTTAGCACAGGGAGCAGATTATGGCTACACCTTC. This sequence joins TRBV7-9 and TRBJ1-2; possible D gene TRBD1, 6 bases. The V and J ends lost 0 bases and 5 bases respectively, with 13 bases between them. The CDR3 consists of 15 residues. Germline loops: CDR1 SEHNR, CDR2 FQNEAQ (reference sequence). Complete variable domain (other parts from reference TRBV7-9 and TRBJ1-2): DTGVSQNPRHKITKRGQNVTFRCDPISEHNRLYWYRQTLGQGPEFLTYFQNEAQLEKSRLLSDRFSAERPKGSFSTLEIQRTEQGDSAMYLCASSLAQGADYGYTFGSGTRLTVV.

The rearrangement joins TRBV4-2 to TRBJ2-7; 8 bases align to TRBD1. Looked up from germline, CDR1 is LGHNA and CDR2 is YNFKEQ. The CDR3 is 15 amino acids. Trimming took 0 bases from V and 5 from J; bases not matched to a gene: 6. CDR3 amino acids: CASSQERGQVDEQYF. CDR3 bases: TGTGCCAGCAGCCAAGAGCGGGGACAGGTTGACGAGCAGTACTTC.

V gene TRBV10-3 combines with J gene TRBJ1-5; a weak D match, TRBD1 (5 bases). CDR1 ENHRY and CDR2 SYGVKD come from the germline V gene. This CDR3 is built from 15 residues. The germline V and J ends were trimmed by 2 bases and 4 bases, with 12 bases remaining between them. The CDR3 DNA is TGTGCCATCAGTGAGGTGGTGGCAGGGAATCAGCCCCAGCATTTT. This translates into CAISEVVAGNQPQHF.

The chain joins TRBV2 to TRBJ1-1, with TRBD1 matching 8 bases. V dropped 2 bases and J dropped 4; count of bases not matched to a gene: 6. The CDR3 runs to 15 residues. The germline V gene has CDR1 SNHLY and CDR2 FYNNEI. DNA for the CDR3: TGTGCCAGCAGTGAACAGGGGGCGTATGTCACTGAAGCTTTCTTT. Its translation: CASSEQGAYVTEAFF.

On this clone: At one end the junction does not follow the germline gene, possibly because of a read error. The rearrangement uses TRBV28 and TRBJ2-1; 8 nucleotides line up with TRBD2. This CDR3 has 12 amino acids. CDR1 and CDR2 from the germline V gene are MDHEN and SYDVKM. CDR3 residues: CASSGRRGAPIF. CDR3 coding DNA: TGTGCCAGCAGTGGGAGGCGGGGGGCGCCGATCTTC.

The V and J genes are TRBV4-2 and TRBJ1-3, with 7 bases identical to TRBD1. J gave up 0 bases and V 3 bases, and 11 bases lay outside the gene matches. This CDR3 has 18 residues. The V gene's germline CDR1 is LGHNA and CDR2 YNFKEQ. CDR3 region: CASSHTTGTRTSGNTIYF. The CDR3 DNA reads as TGTGCCAGCAGCCATACGACAGGGACTAGAACCTCTGGAAACACCATATATTTT.

The gene calls are TRBV4-2 and TRBJ1-3; D not certain. Trimming shortened V by 0 bases and J by 3 bases, and 9 bases separated the two germline ends. From germline, CDR1 is LGHNA and CDR2 YNFKEQ. This CDR3 spans 15 amino acids. The CDR3 reads CASSQDLTDGNTIYF. CDR3 sequence (DNA): TGTGCCAGCAGCCAAGATTTAACAGATGGAAACACCATATATTTT.

The chain joins TRBV4-2 to TRBJ2-2, with 7 bases fitting TRBD2. J was trimmed by 4 bases and V by 7 bases; bases with no gene match: 9. The CDR3 runs 15 residues. Germline values: CDR1 LGHNA, CDR2 YNFKEQ. The CDR3 nucleotides read TGTGCCAGCAAGGGATCTGGGGGGGTCACCGGGGAGCTGTTTTTT. Residues: CASKGSGGVTGELFF.